This T cell receptor beta chain emerged from a study of blood T cell repertoires in COVID-19. Assay used: immunoSEQ multiplex PCR; TCRdb lists only in-frame clones, some missing. Here the sample spans around 250,000 clones, about 86% being singletons. CDR1 is LGHDT, CDR2 YNNKEL, per germline (reference sequence). With V trimmed by 5 bases and J by 8 bases, 11 bases remained unmatched. The CDR3 totals 15 residues. This chain connects TRBV3-1 (or the pseudogene TRBV3-2) to TRBJ2-2; 7 nucleotides align to TRBD2. This clonotype was obtained from a man aged 25 to 40 with acute COVID-19. Sequenced input: PBMCs or T cells enriched from blood (not recorded which). CDR3 in amino acids: CASSTRLALSGELFF. CDR3 nucleotide sequence: TGTGCCAGCAGCACTCGACTAGCTCTATCAGGGGAGCTGTTTTTT.